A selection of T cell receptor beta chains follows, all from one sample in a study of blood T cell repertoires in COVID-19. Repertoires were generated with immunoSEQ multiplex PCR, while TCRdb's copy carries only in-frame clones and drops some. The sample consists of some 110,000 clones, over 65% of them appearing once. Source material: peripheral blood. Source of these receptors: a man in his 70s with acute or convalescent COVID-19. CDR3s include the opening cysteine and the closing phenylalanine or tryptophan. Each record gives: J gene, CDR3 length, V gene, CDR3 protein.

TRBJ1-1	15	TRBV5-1	CASSSRDTMNTEAFF
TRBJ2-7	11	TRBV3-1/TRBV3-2	CASSRQLEQYF
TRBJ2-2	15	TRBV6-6	CASSPRGSATGELFF
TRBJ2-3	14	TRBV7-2	CASSPNRARDTQYF
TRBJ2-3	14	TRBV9	CASNRDSNTDTQYF
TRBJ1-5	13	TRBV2	CASSGYGGQPQHF
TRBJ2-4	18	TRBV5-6	CASSFWTSGGAEGHIQYF
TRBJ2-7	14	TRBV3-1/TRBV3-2	CASSHRGALYEQYF
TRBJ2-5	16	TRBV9	CASSVLGQGARETQYF
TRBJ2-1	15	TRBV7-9	CASSLLAGGTNEQFF
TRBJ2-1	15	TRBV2	CASSLTSGGAREQFF
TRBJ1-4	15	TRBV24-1	CATSGQGGANEKLFF
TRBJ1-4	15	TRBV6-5	CASRTGGVSNEKLFF
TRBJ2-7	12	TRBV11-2	CASSQQGREQYF
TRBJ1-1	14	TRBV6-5	CASSWGRTNTEAFF
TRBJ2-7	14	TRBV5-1	CASSFLAGLGEQYF
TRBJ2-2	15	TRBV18	CASSPRSASGGELFF
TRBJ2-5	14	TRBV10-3	CAIRGGTGQETQYF
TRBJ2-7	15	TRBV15	CATSRLAGNSYEQYF
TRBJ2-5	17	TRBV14	CASSQDELSRGEGTQYF
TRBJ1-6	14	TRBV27	CASTPVYSNSPLHF
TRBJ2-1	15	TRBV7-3	CASSLGLAAYNEQFF
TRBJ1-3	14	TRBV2	CASSGRVSGNTIYF
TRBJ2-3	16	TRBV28	CASSFFLAGVQDTQYF
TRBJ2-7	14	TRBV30	CAWTDGQGRYEQYF
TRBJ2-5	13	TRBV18	CASSLQEQETQYF
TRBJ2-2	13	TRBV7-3	CASSLGFLGELFF
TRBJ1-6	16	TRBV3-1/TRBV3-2	CASSSRTQGASSPLHF
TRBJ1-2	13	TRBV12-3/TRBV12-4	CASRIGGEDGYTF
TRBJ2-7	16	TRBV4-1	CASSQTPMRGSHEQYF
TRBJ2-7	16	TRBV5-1	CASSLNLPSGRHEQYF
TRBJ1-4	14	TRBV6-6	CASSYWTGNEKLFF
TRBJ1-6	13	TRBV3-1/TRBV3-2	CASSHTGLKGLHF
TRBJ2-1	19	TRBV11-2	CASSLGGWAGTSSRLGQFF
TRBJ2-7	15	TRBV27	CASSLSRDRGHEQYF
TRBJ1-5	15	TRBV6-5	CASSYNEASGQPQHF
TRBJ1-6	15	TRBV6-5	CASTQGRIVGSPLHF
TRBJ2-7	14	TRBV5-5	CASSLWGLADEQYF
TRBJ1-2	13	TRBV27	CASSLGAGHGYTF
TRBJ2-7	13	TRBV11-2	CASSFFRIYEQYF
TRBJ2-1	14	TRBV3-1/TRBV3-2	CASSLSRGPNEQFF